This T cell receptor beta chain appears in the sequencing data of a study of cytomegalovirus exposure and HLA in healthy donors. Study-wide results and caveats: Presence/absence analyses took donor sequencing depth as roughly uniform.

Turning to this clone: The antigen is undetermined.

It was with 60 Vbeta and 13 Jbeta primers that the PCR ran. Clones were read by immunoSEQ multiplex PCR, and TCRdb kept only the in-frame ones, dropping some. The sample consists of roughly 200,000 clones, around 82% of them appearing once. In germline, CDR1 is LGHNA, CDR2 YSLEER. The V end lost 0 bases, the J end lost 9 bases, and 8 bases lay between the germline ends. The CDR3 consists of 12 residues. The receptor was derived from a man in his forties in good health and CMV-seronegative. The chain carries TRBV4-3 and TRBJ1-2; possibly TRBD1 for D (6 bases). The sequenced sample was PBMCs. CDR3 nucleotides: TGCGCCAGCAGCCAAGACAGGGGAAGCTACACCTTC. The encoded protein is CASSQDRGSYTF.